The entry below gives a single T cell receptor (beta chain) sequence along with its context. Its matching antigen is unknown. The data originate from a study of shared clonotypes between healthy human individuals. Turning to the study itself: Donor composition was a couple of women and a few men, aged 18 to 49. Per-donor plates numbered three CD4 naive, three CD4 memory, two CD8 naive and one CD8 memory. Study-wide points: Researchers sampled blood only, noting tissue repertoires likely differ.

The naive CD8 population came from CD45RO-negative cells selected for CCR7, without terminally differentiated effector memory CD45RA+ cells. Caucasian adults living in Nashville, Tennessee, provided all samples. The assay was immunoSEQ multiplex PCR, and TCRdb's table has in-frame clones only and misses some. The table records more than 2 million clones, 85% to 95% of them present only once. V shed 4 bases and J shed 0 bases, with 13 bases lying between them. The CDR3 loop spans 16 amino acids. Germline values: CDR1 MDHEN, CDR2 SYDVKM. This sequence was found in a man between 18 and 29 years old in good health. Some clones in this sample may be carry-over from other donors' samples. This sequence joins TRBV28 and TRBJ1-5; a weak D match, TRBD1 (6 bases). Sequencing was performed on naive CD8+ T cells from PBMCs. The CDR3: CASSSDRSDSNQPQHF. The DNA of the CDR3 is TGTGCCAGCAGTTCTGACAGGTCGGATAGCAATCAGCCCCAGCATTTT.